This T cell receptor (beta chain) was identified during a study of cytomegalovirus exposure and HLA in healthy donors. Study-level results: Most TCR sequences proved rare, with some public TCRs found in many donors.

The study sampled nominally healthy donors, though unrecorded immune exposures were likely. The primer mix had 60 Vbeta and 13 Jbeta primers. The data were produced by immunoSEQ multiplex PCR, yet TCRdb's version contains in-frame clones alone and is incomplete. Of about 140,000 clones listed, approximately 71% are singletons. Germline CDR1 SGHTS, CDR2 YDEGEE. The CDR3 consists of 16 residues. The ends lost 2 bases at V and 2 bases at J; junction bases unmatched: 3. On this clone: Its antigen is unidentified.

The chain recombines TRBV5-8 with TRBJ2-1; TRBD2 aligns across 11 bases. Sequencing was done on a sample of PBMCs. This TCR was recovered from a man aged 25 to 40 in good health and CMV-seronegative. The CDR3 region has the DNA TGTGCCAGCAGCTTCTCGGGACTAGCGGCCTACAATGAGCAGTTCTTC. Residues: CASSFSGLAAYNEQFF.